Presented here are 7 T cell receptor beta chains from one specimen sequenced in a study of regulatory T cells in long-lasting Graves disease. Documented time point: persistent/refractory GD, antithyroid drugs over 5 years with positive TRAb. The authors made the TCR library using RNA they extracted from PBMCs. The authors built TCR beta libraries using iRepertoire HTBI primers and Arm-PCR of CDR3 regions. TCRdb passed the multiplex PCR reads through MiXCR, listing each CDR3 protein once. The sample consists of 350,000 to 450,000 distinct CDR3 sequences, around a fifth of them appearing once. This material consisted of peripheral blood mononuclear cells (PBMCs), taken when the disease was refractory, from a patient treated with antithyroid drugs. These receptor sequences come from a female donor with Graves disease.

The chain combines TRBV4-2 with TRBJ1-1; D uncertain. The V end lost 1 base, the J end lost 6 bases, and 18 bases lay between the germline ends. Per the germline V gene, CDR1 is LGHNA and CDR2 is YNFKEQ. The CDR3 has 16 residues. This CDR3 is CASSQGPSIGRAEAFF. The CDR3 region has the DNA TGTGCCAGCAGCCAAGGACCATCTATAGGGCGAGCTGAAGCTTTCTTT.

The rearrangement uses TRBV20-1 and TRBJ2-2, with D perhaps matching TRBD2 (6 bases). There are 15 residues in the CDR3. The germline V and J ends were trimmed by 3 bases and 0 bases, with 11 bases remaining between them. Germline CDR1 and CDR2: DFQATT and SNEGSKA (reference sequence). As DNA, the CDR3 is TGCAGTGCTAGTGAAGCGGGCTCGAACACCGGGGAGCTGTTTTTT. Translating gives CSASEAGSNTGELFF.

This clonotype has at least ten counts. V is TRBV2 and J is TRBJ1-2; D call uncertain. Germline V CDR1 and CDR2: SNHLY, FYNNEI. The CDR3 runs to 13 residues. Trimming removed 6 bases from V and 8 bases from J, with 16 bases in between. CDR3 loop: CASSFVPEWGYTF. CDR3 sequence (DNA): TGTGCCAGCAGCTTTGTACCCGAGTGGGGCTACACCTTC.

This clonotype was observed many times. The chain recombines TRBV2 with TRBJ1-2; 7 bases are a match to TRBD1. The CDR3 contains 15 residues. Germline CDR1 reads SNHLY; CDR2 reads FYNNEI. The J segment lost 0 bases and the V segment lost 5 bases, leaving 6 bases of the junction unmatched. CDR3 DNA: TGTGCCAGCAGTCCGGGACAGTCAGCTAACTATGGCTACACCTTC. Translation gives CASSPGQSANYGYTF.

This clonotype occurred many times. The chain combines TRBV6-1 with TRBJ2-5; D perhaps matches TRBD2 (7 bases). Trimming left V 9 bases short and J 4 bases short, with 18 bases between. The length of the CDR3 is 14 residues. Germline V CDR1 and CDR2: MNHNS, SASEGT. CDR3 DNA sequence: TGTGCCAGTTCTTACGGGGGCGGGGGAGAGACCCAGTACTTC. It translates to CASSYGGGGETQYF.

This clonotype was picked up many times. The CDR3 loop reads CATSRGEGQGNTGELFF. In nucleotides, the CDR3 is TGTGCCACCAGCAGAGGCGAGGGACAAGGAAACACCGGGGAGCTGTTTTTT. J is TRBJ2-2 and V is TRBV15, with D possibly matching TRBD1 (6 bases). Germline V gene lookup returns CDR1 LNHNV and CDR2 YYDKDF (reference sequence). V lost 1 base and J lost 2, with 14 bases in between. This CDR3 is 17 amino acids long. Full variable domain (outside the CDR3, taken from reference TRBV15 and TRBJ2-2): DAMVIQNPRYQVTQFGKPVTLSCSQTLNHNVMYWYQQKSSQAPKLLFHYYDKDFNNEADTPDNFQSRRPNTSFCFLDIRSPGLGDTAMYLCATSRGEGQGNTGELFFGEGSRLTVL.

This clonotype appeared a few times. The V gene is TRBV29-1, the J gene TRBJ2-7; D not resolved. V was cut by 7 bases and J by 2 bases, with 12 bases left in between. The CDR3 is 12 residues long. Germline V gives CDR1 SQVTM, CDR2 ANQGSEA. CDR3 region: CSGLNNPYEQYF. The CDR3 DNA follows: TGCAGCGGACTCAACAATCCCTACGAGCAGTACTTC.